Described below is a single T cell receptor beta chain sequence and its context. The target antigen is unknown. The sample belongs to a study of shared clonotypes between healthy human individuals. The study's findings and limits: The diversity represented, both genetic and in exposure history, was limited by few donors.

All donors were healthy HIV-negative adults lacking recent acute infections or vaccinations. Under the authors' procedure: Filtering was not the same, since immunoSEQ gave junction-only sequences without quality scores. Method: immunoSEQ multiplex PCR; TCRdb's copy keeps in-frame clones and lacks some. D and trimming were read from the DNA, whereas the V and J calls and clone size are those reported in that table. The sample lists more than 2,000,000 clones; about 92% were seen once. The receptor was derived from a man between 18 and 35 years old in good health. The sequencing sample was made of naive CD4+ T cells sorted from blood. As for subset: CD45RA+ positively selected.

DNA of the CDR3: TGTGCCACCAGACTGACAGGGACCTATGGCTACACCTTC. This gives the protein CATRLTGTYGYTF. The rearrangement uses TRBV15 and TRBJ1-2; TRBD1 aligns across 7 bases. Germline-derived CDR1 and CDR2 are LNHNV and YYDKDF (reference sequence). The CDR3 runs 13 residues. After removal of 6 bases from V and 4 bases from J, the junction contained 5 bases not matched to a gene. Combining the CDR3 with reference TRBV15 and TRBJ1-2 gives the whole variable domain DAMVIQNPRYQVTQFGKPVTLSCSQTLNHNVMYWYQQKSSQAPKLLFHYYDKDFNNEADTPDNFQSRRPNTSFCFLDIRSPGLGDTAMYLCATRLTGTYGYTFGSGTRLTVV.